Described below is a single TCR beta chain sequence and its context. The sample belongs to a study of TIL therapy for anti-PD-1-resistant metastatic lung cancer. About the research overall: Median tumor mutation burden was 1.5 mutations per megabase.

Germline V gene sequence: CDR1 SGDLS, CDR2 YYNGEE. This CDR3 comprises 14 residues. V dropped 4 bases and J dropped 2 bases, with 12 bases sitting between them. Time point meaning: pre-treatment sample, taken before nivolumab and TIL therapy. Most excised metastases sampled were pleural nodules or supraclavicular lymph nodes. Patients were adults with stage 4 NSCLC. This was the immunoSEQ v3 assay. Sequencing depth was around 1.9 million read pairs for survey level, roughly 4.5-6.5 million for deep. Assay: immunoSEQ multiplex PCR; the TCRdb copy retains only in-frame clones and omits some. This table has roughly 92,000 clones, about three fifths appearing once.

This TCR was recovered from a person aged 25-85 years with non-small cell lung cancer. The sequences come from tumor tissue, collected at baseline. The chain links TRBV9 to TRBJ1-1; possibly TRBD1 for D (5 bases). The DNA for the CDR3 is TGTGCCAGCAGCACGGGACTTAGCAACACTGAAGCTTTCTTT. Translation gives CASSTGLSNTEAFF.